The clone carrying this T cell receptor (beta chain) was recorded once. These data originate in a study of CD8 T cells in Susac syndrome. This CDR3 has 14 amino acids. Trimming at V came to 3 bases and at J to 7 bases, leaving 5 bases not matched to a gene. CDR1 is LNHDA, CDR2 SQIVND, per germline (reference sequence). After extraction with the RNeasy kit, about 0.45 to 1 ug of the RNA was reverse transcribed using random hexamers. The TCR beta CDR3 was amplified by immunoSEQ multiplex PCR across 54 Vbeta, 13 Jbeta. Each CDR3 protein gets one entry after TCRdb re-called the immunoSEQ multiplex PCR reads with MiXCR. The sample has around 300,000 distinct CDR3 sequences, roughly 85% seen once. In blood CD8+ and CD4+ T cells, TCR beta underwent sequencing. The multiple sclerosis control group consisted of treatment-naive patients whose relapsing-remitting disease, which was either stable or active, fulfilled revised McDonald criteria. Isolation of CD8+ and CD4+ T cells was performed negatively, whereas enrichment of TEMRA cells was done by FACS.

This sequence was found in a human donor with multiple sclerosis. Sample: CD8+ T cells from PBMCs. The chain recombines TRBV19 with TRBJ2-1; the match to TRBD1 covers 8 bases. CDR3 DNA sequence: TGTGCCAGTAGTATCGACAGGGGCCCAAATGAGCAGTTCTTC. This encodes CASSIDRGPNEQFF.